This T cell receptor (beta chain) came from a study of CD4 T cells in relation to SARS-CoV-2 and coronaviruses. Study in general: PBMCs were cultured with antigen for about eleven days before TCR beta sequencing. Points from the study as a whole: In roughly 60% of donors, memory CD4+ clonotypes crossrecognized SARS-CoV-2 and at least one common cold coronavirus spike.

The repertoire was sequenced with immunoSEQ multiplex PCR; TCRdb's copy has only in-frame clones and lacks some. The table has over 15,000 clones, about 68% seen once. Unexposed donor CD4+ T cells date from 2011-2018, before the COVID-19 pandemic. CD4+ T cells were isolated from the cells after about 11 days of culture. Cells permitting, SARS-CoV-2 S/N and four cold-coronavirus spikes were tested on unexposed-donor CD4+ T cells. On days 3 and 7, cultures got half fresh IL-2 medium. Regarding this clone: No antigen is known for it.

The V gene lost 4 bases and the J gene lost 2 bases, with 13 bases spanning the gap. CDR1 and CDR2 from the germline V gene are LNHDA and SQIVND (reference sequence). The CDR3 sequence is 15 residues long. The material sequenced was CD4+ T cells from PBMCs, cultured in vitro. The source of this sequence is a human donor in good health. The rearrangement joins TRBV19 to TRBJ2-3; no clear D gene. CDR3 sequence: CASSKFVGHTDTQYF. The CDR3 DNA sequence: TGTGCCAGTAGTAAATTTGTGGGCCACACAGATACGCAGTATTTT.